What follows describes a single T cell receptor beta chain. This entry comes from a study of blood T cell repertoires in COVID-19. This CDR3 region has 16 residues. CDR1 is PRHDT, CDR2 FYEKMQ, per germline (reference sequence). V was shortened by 6 bases and J by 4 bases, with 20 bases between the two germline ends. Repertoires were generated with immunoSEQ multiplex PCR, while TCRdb's copy carries only in-frame clones and drops some. The repertoire holds around 59,000 clones, 80% to 90% seen once, with around 5% in the top ten. Sequencing used peripheral blood. The sequence came from a man aged 55 to 70 with acute or convalescent COVID-19. The rearrangement joins TRBV13 to TRBJ2-3, with TRBD1 as a possible D gene (8 bases). In nucleotides, the CDR3 is TGTGCCAGCAGTCACAGGGGGGGAGGGTGGCCAGATACGCAGTATTTT. This sequence encodes CASSHRGGGWPDTQYF.